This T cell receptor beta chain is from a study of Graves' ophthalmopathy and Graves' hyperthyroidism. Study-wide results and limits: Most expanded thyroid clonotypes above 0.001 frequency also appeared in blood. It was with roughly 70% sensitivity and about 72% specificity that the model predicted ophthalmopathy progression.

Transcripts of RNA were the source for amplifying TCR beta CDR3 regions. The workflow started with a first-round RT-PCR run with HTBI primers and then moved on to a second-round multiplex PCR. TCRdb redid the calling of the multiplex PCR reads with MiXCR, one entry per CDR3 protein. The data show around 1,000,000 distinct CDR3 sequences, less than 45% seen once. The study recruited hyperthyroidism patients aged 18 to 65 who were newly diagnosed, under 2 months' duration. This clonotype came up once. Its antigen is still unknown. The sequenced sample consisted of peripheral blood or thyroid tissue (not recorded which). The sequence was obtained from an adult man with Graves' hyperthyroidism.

Here the CDR3 DNA reads TGTGCCAGCAGTTTCCTGACAGGGGAGACCCAGTACTTC. It yields the protein CASSFLTGETQYF. This chain joins TRBV12-3 or TRBV12-4 and TRBJ2-5, with TRBD1 matching over 7 bases. The J segment lost 5 bases and the V segment lost 3 bases, leaving 3 bases of the junction unmatched. CDR3 length: 13 amino acids.